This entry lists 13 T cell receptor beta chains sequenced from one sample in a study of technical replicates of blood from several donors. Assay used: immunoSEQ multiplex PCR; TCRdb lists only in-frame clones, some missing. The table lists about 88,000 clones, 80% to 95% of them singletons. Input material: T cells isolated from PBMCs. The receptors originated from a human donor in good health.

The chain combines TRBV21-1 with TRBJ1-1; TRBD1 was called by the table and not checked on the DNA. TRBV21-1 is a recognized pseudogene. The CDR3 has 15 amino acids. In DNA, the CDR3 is TGTGCCAGCAGCCCTTACAACAGGGAAAGCACTGAAGCTTTCTTT. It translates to CASSPYNRESTEAFF.

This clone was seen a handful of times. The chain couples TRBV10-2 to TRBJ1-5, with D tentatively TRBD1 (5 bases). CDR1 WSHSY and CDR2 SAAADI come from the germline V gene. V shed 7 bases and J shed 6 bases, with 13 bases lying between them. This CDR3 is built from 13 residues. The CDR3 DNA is TGCGCCAGCACCTCCTCGGGGGTTCAGCCCCAGCATTTT. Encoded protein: CASTSSGVQPQHF.

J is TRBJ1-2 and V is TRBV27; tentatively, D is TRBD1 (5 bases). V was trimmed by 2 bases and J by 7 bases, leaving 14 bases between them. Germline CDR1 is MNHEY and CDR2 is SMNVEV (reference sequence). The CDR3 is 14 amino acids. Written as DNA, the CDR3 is TGTGCCAGCAGTTTACAAGGGGTACTGGGTGGCTACACCTTC. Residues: CASSLQGVLGGYTF.

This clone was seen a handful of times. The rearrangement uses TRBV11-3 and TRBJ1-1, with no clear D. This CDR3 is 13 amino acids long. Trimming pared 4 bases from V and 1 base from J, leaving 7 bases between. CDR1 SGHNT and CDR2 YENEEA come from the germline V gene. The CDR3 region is CASSSEWNTEAFF. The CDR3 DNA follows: TGTGCCAGCAGCTCCGAGTGGAACACTGAAGCTTTCTTT.

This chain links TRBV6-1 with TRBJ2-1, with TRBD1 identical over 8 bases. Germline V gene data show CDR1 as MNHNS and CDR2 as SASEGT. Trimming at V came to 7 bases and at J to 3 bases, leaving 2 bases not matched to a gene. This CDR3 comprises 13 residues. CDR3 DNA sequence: TGTGCCAGCACAGGGGGCCTCTACAATGAGCAGTTCTTC. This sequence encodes CASTGGLYNEQFF.

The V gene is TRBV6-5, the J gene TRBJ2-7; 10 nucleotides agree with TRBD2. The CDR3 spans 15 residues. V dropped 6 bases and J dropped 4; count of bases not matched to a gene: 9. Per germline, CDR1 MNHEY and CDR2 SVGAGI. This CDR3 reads CASRLLAGAAYEQYF. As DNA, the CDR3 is TGTGCCAGCAGACTTCTAGCGGGAGCTGCGTACGAGCAGTACTTC.

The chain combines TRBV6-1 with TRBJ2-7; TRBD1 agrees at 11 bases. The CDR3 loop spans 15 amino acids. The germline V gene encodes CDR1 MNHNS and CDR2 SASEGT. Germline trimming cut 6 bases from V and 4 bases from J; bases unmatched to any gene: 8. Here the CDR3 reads CASREGGQGVYEQYF. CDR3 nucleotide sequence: TGTGCCAGCAGGGAGGGGGGACAGGGGGTTTACGAGCAGTACTTC.

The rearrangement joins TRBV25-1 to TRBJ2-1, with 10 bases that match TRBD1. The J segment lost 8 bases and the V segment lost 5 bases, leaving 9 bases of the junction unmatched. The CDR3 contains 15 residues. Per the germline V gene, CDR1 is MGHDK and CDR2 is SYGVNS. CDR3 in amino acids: CASSPGTGDWHEQFF. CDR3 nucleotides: TGTGCCAGCAGTCCCGGGACAGGGGATTGGCATGAGCAGTTCTTC.

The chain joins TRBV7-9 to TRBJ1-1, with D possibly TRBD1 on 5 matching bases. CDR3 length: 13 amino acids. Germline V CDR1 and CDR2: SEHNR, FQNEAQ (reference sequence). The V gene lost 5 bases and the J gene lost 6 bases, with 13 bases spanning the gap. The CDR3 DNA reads TGTGCCAGCAGCCTCCGGGGGGACCCTGAAGCTTTCTTT. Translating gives CASSLRGDPEAFF.

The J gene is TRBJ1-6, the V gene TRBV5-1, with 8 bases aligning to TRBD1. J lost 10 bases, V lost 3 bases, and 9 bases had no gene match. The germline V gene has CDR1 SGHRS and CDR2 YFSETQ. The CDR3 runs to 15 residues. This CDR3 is CASSWTGTGRSPLHF. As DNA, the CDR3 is TGCGCCAGCAGCTGGACCGGGACAGGAAGATCACCCCTCCACTTT.

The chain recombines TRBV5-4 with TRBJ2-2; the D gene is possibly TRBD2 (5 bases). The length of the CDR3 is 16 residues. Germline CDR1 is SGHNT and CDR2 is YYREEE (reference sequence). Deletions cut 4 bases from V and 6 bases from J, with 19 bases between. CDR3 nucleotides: TGTGCCAGCAGCATACCCCTGGGGAGAATGGCCGGGGAGCTGTTTTTT. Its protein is CASSIPLGRMAGELFF.

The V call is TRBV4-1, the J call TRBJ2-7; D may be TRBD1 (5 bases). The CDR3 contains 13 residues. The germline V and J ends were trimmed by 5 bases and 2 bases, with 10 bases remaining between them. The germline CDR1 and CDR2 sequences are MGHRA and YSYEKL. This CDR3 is CASSSTGAYEQYF. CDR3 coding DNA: TGCGCCAGCAGCTCTACAGGAGCCTACGAGCAGTACTTC.

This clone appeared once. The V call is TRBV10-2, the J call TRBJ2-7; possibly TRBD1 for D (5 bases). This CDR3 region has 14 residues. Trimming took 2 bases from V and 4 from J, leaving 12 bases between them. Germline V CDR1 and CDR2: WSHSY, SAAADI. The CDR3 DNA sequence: TGCGCCAGCAGTGAGGCAGGGTTCATGTACGAGCAGTACTTC. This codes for CASSEAGFMYEQYF.